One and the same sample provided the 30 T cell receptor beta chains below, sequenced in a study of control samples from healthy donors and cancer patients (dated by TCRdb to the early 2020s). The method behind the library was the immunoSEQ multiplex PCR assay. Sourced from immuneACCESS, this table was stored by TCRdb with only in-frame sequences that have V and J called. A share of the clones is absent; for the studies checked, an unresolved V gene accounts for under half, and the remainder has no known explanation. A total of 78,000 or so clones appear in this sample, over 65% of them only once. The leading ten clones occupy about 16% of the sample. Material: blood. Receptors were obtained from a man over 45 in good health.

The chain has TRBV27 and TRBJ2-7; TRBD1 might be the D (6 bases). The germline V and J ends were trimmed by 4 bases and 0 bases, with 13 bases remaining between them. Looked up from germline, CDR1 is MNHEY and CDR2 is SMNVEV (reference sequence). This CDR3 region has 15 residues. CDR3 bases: TGTGCCAGCAGTTCAGGGGTTGGGGACTCCTACGAGCAGTACTTC. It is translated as CASSSGVGDSYEQYF.

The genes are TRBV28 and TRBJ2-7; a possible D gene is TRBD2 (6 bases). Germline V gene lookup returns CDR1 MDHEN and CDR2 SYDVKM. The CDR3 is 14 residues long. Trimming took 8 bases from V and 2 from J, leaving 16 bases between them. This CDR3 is CASAGRLATYEQYF. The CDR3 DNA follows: TGTGCCAGCGCGGGCCGGCTAGCGACCTACGAGCAGTACTTC.

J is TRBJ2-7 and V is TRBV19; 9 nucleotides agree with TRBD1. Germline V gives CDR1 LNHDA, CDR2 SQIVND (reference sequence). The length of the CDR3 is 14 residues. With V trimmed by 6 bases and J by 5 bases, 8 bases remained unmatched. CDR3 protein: CASSDRGFQDEQYF. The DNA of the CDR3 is TGTGCCAGTAGCGACAGGGGGTTCCAGGACGAGCAGTACTTC.

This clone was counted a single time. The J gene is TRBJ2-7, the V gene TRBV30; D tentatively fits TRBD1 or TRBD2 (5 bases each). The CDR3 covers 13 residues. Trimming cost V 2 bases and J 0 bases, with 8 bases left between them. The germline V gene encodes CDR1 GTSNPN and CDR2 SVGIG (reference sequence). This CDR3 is CAWSRGASYEQYF. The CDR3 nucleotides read TGTGCCTGGAGTAGGGGAGCCTCCTACGAGCAGTACTTC.

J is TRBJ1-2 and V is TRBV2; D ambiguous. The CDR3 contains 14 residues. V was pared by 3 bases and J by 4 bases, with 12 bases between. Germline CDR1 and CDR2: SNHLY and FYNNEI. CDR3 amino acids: CASSEGGQFYGYTF. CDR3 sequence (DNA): TGTGCCAGCAGTGAGGGTGGGCAGTTCTATGGCTACACCTTC.

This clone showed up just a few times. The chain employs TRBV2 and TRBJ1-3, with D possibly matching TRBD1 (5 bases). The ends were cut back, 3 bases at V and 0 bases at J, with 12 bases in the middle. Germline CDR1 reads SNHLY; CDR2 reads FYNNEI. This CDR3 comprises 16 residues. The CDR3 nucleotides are TGTGCCAGCAGTGAGGATGACAGCTACTCTGGAAACACCATATATTTT. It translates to CASSEDDSYSGNTIYF.

CDR3 in amino acids: CASSPQGTSTDTQYF. The CDR3, as DNA: TGTGCCAGCAGTCCACAGGGTACAAGCACAGATACGCAGTATTTT. V usage is TRBV28 and J usage is TRBJ2-3, with D perhaps matching TRBD1 (6 bases). Germline V gene data show CDR1 as MDHEN and CDR2 as SYDVKM. Trimming took 5 bases from V and 0 from J, leaving 12 bases between them. This CDR3 is 15 amino acids long. The full variable domain, with the rest looked up from reference TRBV28 and TRBJ2-3, is DVKVTQSSRYLVKRTGEKVFLECVQDMDHENMFWYRQDPGLGLRLIYFSYDVKMKEKGDIPEGYSVSREKKERFSLILESASTNQTSMYLCASSPQGTSTDTQYFGPGTRLTVL.

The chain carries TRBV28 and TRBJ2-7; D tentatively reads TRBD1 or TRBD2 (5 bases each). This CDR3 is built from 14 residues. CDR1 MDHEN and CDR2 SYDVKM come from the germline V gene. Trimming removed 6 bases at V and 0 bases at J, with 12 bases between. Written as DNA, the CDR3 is TGTGCCAGCAGACAGGACTCCAACTCCTACGAGCAGTACTTC. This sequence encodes CASRQDSNSYEQYF.

Here the CDR3 DNA reads TGCGCCAGCAGCCAAGAGTACGAGCAGTACTTC. Protein sequence: CASSQEYEQYF. This sequence joins TRBV4-1 and TRBJ2-7; unclear D gene. In germline, CDR1 is MGHRA, CDR2 YSYEKL. Trimming took 0 bases from V and 4 from J, leaving 1 base between them. The CDR3 runs to 11 residues.

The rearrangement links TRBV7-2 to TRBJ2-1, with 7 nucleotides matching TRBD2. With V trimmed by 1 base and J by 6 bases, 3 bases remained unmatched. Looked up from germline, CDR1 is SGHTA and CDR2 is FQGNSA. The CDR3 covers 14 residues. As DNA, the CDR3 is TGTGCCAGCAGCTTAGTACCTAGCGGCAATGAGCAGTTCTTC. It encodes CASSLVPSGNEQFF.

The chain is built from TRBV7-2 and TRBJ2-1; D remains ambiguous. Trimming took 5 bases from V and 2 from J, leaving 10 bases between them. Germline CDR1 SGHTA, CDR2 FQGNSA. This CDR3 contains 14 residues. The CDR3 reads CASSTYGTYNEQFF. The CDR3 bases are TGTGCCAGCAGCACGTACGGAACCTACAATGAGCAGTTCTTC.

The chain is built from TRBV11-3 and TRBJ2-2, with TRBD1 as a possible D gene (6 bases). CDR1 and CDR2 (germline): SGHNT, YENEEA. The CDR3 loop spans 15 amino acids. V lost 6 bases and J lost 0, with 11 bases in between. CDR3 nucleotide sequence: TGTGCCAGCAGTTCCGGGACATCGAACACCGGGGAGCTGTTTTTT. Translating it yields CASSSGTSNTGELFF.

DNA of the CDR3: TGTGCCAGCAGCTTAGGTGCGTGGAGCTCCTACAATGAGCAGTTCTTC. Its protein is CASSLGAWSSYNEQFF. The chain recombines TRBV7-8 with TRBJ2-1; D uncertain. The CDR3 has 16 amino acids. Germline lookup yields CDR1 SGHVS and CDR2 FQNEAQ. With 1 base removed from V and 0 bases from J, the gap between germline ends came to 10 bases.

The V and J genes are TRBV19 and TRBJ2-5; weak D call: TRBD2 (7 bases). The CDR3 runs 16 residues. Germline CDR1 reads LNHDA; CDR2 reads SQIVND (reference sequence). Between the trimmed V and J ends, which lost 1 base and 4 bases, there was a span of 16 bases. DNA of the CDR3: TGTGCCAGTAGTATAGTTGGGGGCGGGAGAGGAGAGACCCAGTACTTC. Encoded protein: CASSIVGGGRGETQYF.

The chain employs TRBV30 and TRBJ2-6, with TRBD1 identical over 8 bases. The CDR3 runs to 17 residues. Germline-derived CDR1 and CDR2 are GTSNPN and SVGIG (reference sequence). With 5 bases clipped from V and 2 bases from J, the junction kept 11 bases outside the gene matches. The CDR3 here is CAWGGQGALPGANVLTF. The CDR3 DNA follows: TGTGCCTGGGGGGGGCAGGGGGCGCTACCTGGGGCCAACGTCCTGACTTTC.

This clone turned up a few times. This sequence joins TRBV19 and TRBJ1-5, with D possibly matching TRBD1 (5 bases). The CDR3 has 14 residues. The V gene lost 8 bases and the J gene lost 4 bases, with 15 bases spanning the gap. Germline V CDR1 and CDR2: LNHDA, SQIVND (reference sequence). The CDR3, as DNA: TGTGCCAGTCAGAACCGGGACTTTAATCAGCCCCAGCATTTT. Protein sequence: CASQNRDFNQPQHF.

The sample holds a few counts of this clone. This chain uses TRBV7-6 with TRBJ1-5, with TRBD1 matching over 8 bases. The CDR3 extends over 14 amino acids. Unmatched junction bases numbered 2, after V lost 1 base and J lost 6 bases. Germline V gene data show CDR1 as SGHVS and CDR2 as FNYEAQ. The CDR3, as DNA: TGTGCCAGCAGCTTAGGGACAGGGAGTCAGCCCCAGCATTTT. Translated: CASSLGTGSQPQHF.

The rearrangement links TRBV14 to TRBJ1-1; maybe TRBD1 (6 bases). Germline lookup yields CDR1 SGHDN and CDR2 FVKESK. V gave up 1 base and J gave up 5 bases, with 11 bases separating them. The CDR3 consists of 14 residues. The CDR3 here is CASSQAVRGTEAFF. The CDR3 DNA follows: TGTGCCAGCAGCCAAGCGGTCAGGGGTACTGAAGCTTTCTTT. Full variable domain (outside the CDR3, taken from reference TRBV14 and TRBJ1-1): EAGVTQFPSHSVIEKGQTVTLRCDPISGHDNLYWYRRVMGKEIKFLLHFVKESKQDESGMPNNRFLAERTGGTYSTLKVQPAELEDSGVYFCASSQAVRGTEAFFGQGTRLTVV.

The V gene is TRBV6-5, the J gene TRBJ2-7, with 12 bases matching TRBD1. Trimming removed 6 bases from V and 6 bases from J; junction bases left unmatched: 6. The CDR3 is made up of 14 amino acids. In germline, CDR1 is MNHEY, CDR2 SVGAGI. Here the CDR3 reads CASRLGTGGSEQYF. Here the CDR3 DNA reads TGTGCCAGCAGGCTTGGGACAGGGGGCTCCGAGCAGTACTTC.

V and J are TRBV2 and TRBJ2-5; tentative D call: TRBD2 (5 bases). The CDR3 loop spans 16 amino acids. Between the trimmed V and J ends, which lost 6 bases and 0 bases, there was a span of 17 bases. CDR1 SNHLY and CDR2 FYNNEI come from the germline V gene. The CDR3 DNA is TGTGCCAGCAGCGGCGGTGTCAGGAGGAACCAAGAGACCCAGTACTTC. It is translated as CASSGGVRRNQETQYF.

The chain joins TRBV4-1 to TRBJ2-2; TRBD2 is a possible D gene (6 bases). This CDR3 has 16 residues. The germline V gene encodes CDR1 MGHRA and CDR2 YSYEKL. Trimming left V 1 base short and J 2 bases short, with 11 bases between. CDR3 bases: TGCGCCAGCAGCCAAGTTAGCGGATACAACACCGGGGAGCTGTTTTTT. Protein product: CASSQVSGYNTGELFF.

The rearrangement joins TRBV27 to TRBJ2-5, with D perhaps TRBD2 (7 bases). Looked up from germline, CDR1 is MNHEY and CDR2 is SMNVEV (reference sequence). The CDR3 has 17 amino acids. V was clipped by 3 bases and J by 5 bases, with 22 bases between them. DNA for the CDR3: TGTGCCAGCAGTTTTTTTAGCGAGGGGGGGACCAGGGAGACCCAGTACTTC. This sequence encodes CASSFFSEGGTRETQYF.

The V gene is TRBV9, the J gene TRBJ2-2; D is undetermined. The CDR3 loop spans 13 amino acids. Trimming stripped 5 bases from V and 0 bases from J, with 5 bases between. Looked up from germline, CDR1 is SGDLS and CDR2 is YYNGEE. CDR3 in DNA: TGTGCCAGCAGGCGCCCGAACACCGGGGAGCTGTTTTTT. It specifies CASRRPNTGELFF.

CDR3 in amino acids: CASSGAGYEQYF. The CDR3 region has the DNA TGTGCCAGCAGCGGGGCTGGCTACGAGCAGTACTTC. The chain uses TRBV28 and TRBJ2-7; the D call may be TRBD1 or TRBD2 (5 bases each). The germline V and J ends were trimmed by 6 bases and 3 bases, with 9 bases remaining between them. The CDR3 consists of 12 residues. Germline values: CDR1 MDHEN, CDR2 SYDVKM.

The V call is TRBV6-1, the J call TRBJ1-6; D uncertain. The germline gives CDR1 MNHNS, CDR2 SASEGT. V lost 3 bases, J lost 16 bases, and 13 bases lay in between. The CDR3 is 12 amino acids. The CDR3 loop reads CASSERAQRLHF. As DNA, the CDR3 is TGTGCCAGCAGTGAGAGGGCACAGAGACTCCACTTT.

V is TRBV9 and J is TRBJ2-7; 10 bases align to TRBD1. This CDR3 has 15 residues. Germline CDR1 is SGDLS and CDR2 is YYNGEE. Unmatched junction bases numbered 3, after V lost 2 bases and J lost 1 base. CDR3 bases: TGTGCCAGCAGCGTTACGGGACAGGGGTCCTACGAGCAGTACTTC. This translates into CASSVTGQGSYEQYF.

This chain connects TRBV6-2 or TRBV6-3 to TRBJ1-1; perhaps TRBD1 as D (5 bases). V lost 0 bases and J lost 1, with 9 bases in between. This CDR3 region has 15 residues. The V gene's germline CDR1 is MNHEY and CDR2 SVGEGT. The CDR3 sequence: CASSYSQVTNTEAFF. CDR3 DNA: TGTGCCAGCAGTTACTCACAGGTTACGAACACTGAAGCTTTCTTT.

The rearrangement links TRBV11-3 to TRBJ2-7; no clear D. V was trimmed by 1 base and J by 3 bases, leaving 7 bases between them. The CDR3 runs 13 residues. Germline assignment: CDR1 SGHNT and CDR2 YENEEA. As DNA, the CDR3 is TGTGCCAGCAGCTTAGTGAGTCTCTACGAGCAGTACTTC. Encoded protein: CASSLVSLYEQYF. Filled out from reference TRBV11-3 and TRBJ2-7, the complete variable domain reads EAGVVQSPRYKIIEKKQPVAFWCNPISGHNTLYWYLQNLGQGPELLIRYENEEAVDDSQLPKDRFSAERLKGVDSTLKIQPAELGDSAVYLCASSLVSLYEQYFGPGTRLTVT.

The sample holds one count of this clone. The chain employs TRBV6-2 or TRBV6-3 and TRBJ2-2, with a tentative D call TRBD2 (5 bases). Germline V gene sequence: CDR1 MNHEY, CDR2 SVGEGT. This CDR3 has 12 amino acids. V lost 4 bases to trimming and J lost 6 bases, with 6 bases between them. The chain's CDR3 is CASSWESGELFF. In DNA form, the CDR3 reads TGTGCCAGCAGTTGGGAGTCCGGGGAGCTGTTTTTT.

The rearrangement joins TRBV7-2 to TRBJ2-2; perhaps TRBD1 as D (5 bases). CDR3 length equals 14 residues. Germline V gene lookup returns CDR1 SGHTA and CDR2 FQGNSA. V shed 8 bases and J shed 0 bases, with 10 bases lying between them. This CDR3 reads CASLGRTNTGELFF. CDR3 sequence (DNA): TGTGCCAGCTTGGGGCGGACGAACACCGGGGAGCTGTTTTTT. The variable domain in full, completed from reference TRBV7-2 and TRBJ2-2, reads GAGVSQSPSNKVTEKGKDVELRCDPISGHTALYWYRQSLGQGLEFLIYFQGNSAPDKSGLPSDRFSAERTGGSVSTLTIQRTQQEDSAVYLCASLGRTNTGELFFGEGSRLTVL.